What follows are 11 T cell receptor beta chains derived from one specimen sequenced in a study of blood T cell repertoires in COVID-19. TCRdb's copy holds only in-frame clones and misses some; the assay was immunoSEQ multiplex PCR. The sample records roughly 350,000 clones, more than 75% being singletons. Specimen: peripheral blood. The source of these receptors is a woman aged 45 to 65 with active or convalescent COVID-19.

The V and J genes are TRBV30 and TRBJ2-3, with D unresolved. This CDR3 has 11 residues. The ends were cut back, 4 bases at V and 4 bases at J, with 6 bases in the middle. Germline CDR1 and CDR2: GTSNPN and SVGIG (reference sequence). The CDR3 protein is CAWTLSDTQYF. In DNA, the CDR3 is TGTGCCTGGACTTTGTCAGATACGCAGTATTTT.

The chain joins TRBV3-1 (or the pseudogene TRBV3-2) to TRBJ1-6, with 9 nucleotides matching TRBD1. V lost 6 bases, J lost 7 bases, and 4 bases stayed unmatched. This CDR3 has 14 residues. Germline V lookup: CDR1 LGHDT, CDR2 YNNKEL (reference sequence). The CDR3 DNA is TGTGCCAGCAGAAAACAGGGGGCGAATTCACCCCTCCACTTT. It is translated as CASRKQGANSPLHF.

This clone was seen only once. The chain links TRBV27 to TRBJ1-5; 9 nucleotides agree with TRBD1. The CDR3 extends over 13 amino acids. Trimming cost V 10 bases and J 7 bases; bases outside gene matches: 8. Germline assignment: CDR1 MNHEY and CDR2 SMNVEV (reference sequence). The CDR3 DNA follows: TGTGCCACCTCCGGGACAGGGTTCCAGCCCCAGCATTTT. Residues: CATSGTGFQPQHF.

V gene TRBV4-3 combines with J gene TRBJ2-7, with 10 bases lining up with TRBD1. CDR3 length: 15 amino acids. J lost 2 bases, V lost 3 bases, and 4 bases had no gene match. Germline V gene lookup returns CDR1 LGHNA and CDR2 YSLEER. CDR3 in DNA: TGCGCCAGCAGCCACCGGGACAGGGGACCCTACGAGCAGTACTTC. Translated, it gives CASSHRDRGPYEQYF.

V and J are TRBV9 and TRBJ1-2; no reliable D call. The V gene's germline CDR1 is SGDLS and CDR2 YYNGEE. Trimming cost V 4 bases and J 7 bases, with 14 bases left between them. CDR3 length equals 13 residues. This chain's CDR3 is CASSHVMEGGYTF. CDR3 nucleotides: TGTGCCAGCAGCCATGTGATGGAGGGTGGCTACACCTTC. The complete variable domain, with remaining parts taken from reference TRBV9 and TRBJ1-2, reads DSGVTQTPKHLITATGQRVTLRCSPRSGDLSVYWYQQSLDQGLQFLIQYYNGEERAKGNILERFSAQQFPDLHSELNLSSLELGDSALYFCASSHVMEGGYTFGSGTRLTVV.

The rearrangement joins TRBV11-3 to TRBJ1-5, with 7 bases matching TRBD1. The CDR3 contains 15 residues. J gave up 1 base and V 11 bases, and 11 bases lay outside the gene matches. Per germline, CDR1 SGHNT and CDR2 YENEEA. The CDR3 reads CAPLEGARSNQPQHF. The DNA of the CDR3 is TGTGCCCCCCTAGAGGGGGCGAGGAGCAATCAGCCCCAGCATTTT. Combining the CDR3 with reference TRBV11-3 and TRBJ1-5 gives the whole variable domain EAGVVQSPRYKIIEKKQPVAFWCNPISGHNTLYWYLQNLGQGPELLIRYENEEAVDDSQLPKDRFSAERLKGVDSTLKIQPAELGDSAVYLCAPLEGARSNQPQHFGDGTRLSIL.

V usage is TRBV7-2 and J usage is TRBJ2-5, with 8 bases aligning to TRBD1. Unmatched junction bases numbered 7, after V lost 5 bases and J lost 5 bases. Germline CDR1 reads SGHTA; CDR2 reads FQGNSA. This CDR3 is built from 14 residues. The chain's CDR3 is CASSLDRVYETQYF. In DNA, the CDR3 is TGTGCCAGCAGCCTGGACAGGGTCTACGAGACCCAGTACTTC.

This chain connects TRBV7-2 to TRBJ1-5; D gene uncertain. Germline CDR1 SGHTA, CDR2 FQGNSA. The V end was cut by 1 base, the J end by 2 bases, with 6 bases between. The CDR3 is made up of 14 amino acids. CDR3 amino acids: CASSLVQGNQPQHF. CDR3 DNA sequence: TGTGCCAGCAGCTTAGTGCAGGGCAATCAGCCCCAGCATTTT.

The chain recombines TRBV4-3 with TRBJ2-7; D not resolved. With 2 bases removed from V and 6 bases from J, the gap between germline ends came to 14 bases. Germline V gene data show CDR1 as LGHNA and CDR2 as YSLEER. The CDR3 runs to 14 residues. The CDR3 is CASSQIGSVGEQYF. The CDR3 bases are TGCGCCAGCAGCCAAATCGGGTCGGTAGGCGAGCAGTACTTC.

The CDR3 spells CASSQSQGYGYTF. The CDR3 DNA follows: TGTGCCAGCAGCCAGAGCCAGGGCTATGGCTACACCTTC. The chain joins TRBV7-9 to TRBJ1-2, with a tentative D call TRBD1 (5 bases). The germline gives CDR1 SEHNR, CDR2 FQNEAQ (reference sequence). V lost 5 bases and J 4 bases, leaving 11 bases between the germline ends. The CDR3 length is 13 residues.

V is TRBV7-2 and J is TRBJ2-1; 7 nucleotides line up with TRBD2. Germline V gene data show CDR1 as SGHTA and CDR2 as FQGNSA. J was trimmed by 0 bases and V by 4 bases; bases with no gene match: 6. The CDR3 extends over 16 amino acids. This CDR3 is CASSSMGGGSYNEQFF. Here the CDR3 DNA reads TGTGCCAGCAGCTCGATGGGGGGGGGCTCCTACAATGAGCAGTTCTTC.